This TCR beta chain was captured by sequencing in a study of beta chain features in type 1 diabetes. Study-wide points: TCRB CDR3 length was moderately but significantly reduced in all four CD4+ subsets of Type 1 diabetes patients.

The CDR3 runs to 11 residues. V was trimmed by 11 bases and J by 9 bases, leaving 14 bases between them. Germline CDR1 and CDR2: MNHEY and SMNVEV (reference sequence). There are many counts of this clone. Its antigen is not known. What was sequenced were expressed TCRB transcripts, since all of the isolated RNA had been reverse transcribed. The repertoire was sequenced with immunoSEQ multiplex PCR; TCRdb's copy has only in-frame clones and lacks some. The table includes about 160,000 clones, around 8% detected once. The chain is built from TRBV27 and TRBJ1-5, with a possible D match to TRBD1 (5 bases). This TCR derives from a woman under 30 with type 1 diabetes. Source material: central memory CD4+ T cells from blood. CDR3: CALAVGGPQHF. In nucleotides, the CDR3 is TGTGCCCTGGCCGTCGGGGGGCCCCAGCATTTT.